The 32 T cell receptor beta chains reported below all come from one sample, sequenced in a study of blood T cell repertoires in COVID-19 (dated by TCRdb to 2018 to 2021). The library was made by the immunoSEQ multiplex PCR assay. TCRdb's version of the immuneACCESS table is confined to in-frame rearrangements and falls short of the full clone set. An unresolved V gene accounts for under half of the shortfall where checked; the remainder is of unknown origin. The sample table contains roughly 250,000 clones; only one count was recorded for 80% to 90% of them. The ten largest clonotypes hold over 2% of the sample. The sample was PBMCs or T cells enriched from blood (not recorded which). The receptor set was obtained from a woman aged 18-29 years who had recovered from COVID-19.

This clone was seen just once. This chain's CDR3 is CASRDTMNTEAFF. The CDR3 DNA is TGTGCCAGCCGGGACACCATGAACACTGAAGCTTTCTTT. The V gene is TRBV2, the J gene TRBJ1-1, with D possibly matching TRBD1 (6 bases). The CDR3 has 13 residues. The germline gives CDR1 SNHLY, CDR2 FYNNEI. The ends were cut back, 8 bases at V and 0 bases at J, with 10 bases in the middle.

V gene TRBV4-1 combines with J gene TRBJ2-1; TRBD2 aligns across 11 bases. The CDR3 is made up of 16 amino acids. The junction had 9 bases not matched to a gene; V was cut back by 3 bases and J by 8 bases. CDR1 is MGHRA and CDR2 is YSYEKL in the germline V gene. The CDR3 reads CASSQRPLLAGDEQFF. CDR3 DNA: TGCGCCAGCAGCCAGAGGCCTCTACTAGCGGGGGATGAGCAGTTCTTC.

This chain links TRBV11-2 with TRBJ1-4; D is unclear. This CDR3 is built from 15 residues. CDR1 is SGHAT and CDR2 is FQNNGV in the germline V gene. V was trimmed by 1 base and J by 4 bases, leaving 10 bases between them. CDR3 nucleotides: TGTGCCAGCAGCTTAGGTCCAGTCATTAATGAAAAACTGTTTTTT. Translated, it gives CASSLGPVINEKLFF.

This clone was recorded once. This chain connects TRBV7-2 to TRBJ2-3; maybe TRBD2 (5 bases). Trimming removed 5 bases from V and 4 bases from J, with 13 bases in between. The length of the CDR3 is 14 residues. CDR1 is SGHTA, CDR2 FQGNSA, per germline. The CDR3 spells CASSQRPSADTQYF. The CDR3 nucleotides are TGTGCCAGCAGCCAGCGGCCGTCCGCAGATACGCAGTATTTT.

This clone was picked up one time. J is TRBJ2-3 and V is TRBV18; tentatively, D is TRBD2 (6 bases). The CDR3 runs 14 residues. Germline V gives CDR1 KGHSH, CDR2 LQKENI. V lost 6 bases to trimming and J lost 2 bases, with 12 bases between them. The CDR3 DNA reads TGTGCCAGCTCTCGGGACTCCAACACAGATACGCAGTATTTT. This encodes CASSRDSNTDTQYF.

This chain joins TRBV5-1 and TRBJ2-5; D remains ambiguous. Deletions cut 2 bases from V and 4 bases from J, with 12 bases between. CDR1 and CDR2 (germline): SGHRS, YFSETQ. This CDR3 has 14 amino acids. The CDR3 is CASSFGMVRETQYF. The CDR3 DNA follows: TGCGCCAGCAGCTTCGGTATGGTGAGAGAGACCCAGTACTTC.

V and J are TRBV19 and TRBJ1-5; 7 nucleotides agree with TRBD1. Trimming cost V 4 bases and J 4 bases; bases outside gene matches: 1. The germline V gene encodes CDR1 LNHDA and CDR2 SQIVND (reference sequence). This CDR3 has 13 amino acids. CDR3: CASSRDRNQPQHF. In DNA form, the CDR3 reads TGTGCCAGTAGTAGGGACAGAAATCAGCCCCAGCATTTT.

In its sample, this clone was seen once. The CDR3 nucleotides read TGTGCCAGCAGTGAAGCGAGGGCAGTCTATGGCTACACCTTC. It specifies CASSEARAVYGYTF. The rearrangement links TRBV6-1 to TRBJ1-2; D uncertain. The CDR3 runs to 14 residues. The V gene lost 0 bases and the J gene lost 4 bases, with 9 bases spanning the gap. Per the germline V gene, CDR1 is MNHNS and CDR2 is SASEGT.

Only one count was recorded for this clone. The V gene is TRBV5-1, the J gene TRBJ2-7; TRBD2 matches at 14 bases. Trimming at V came to 3 bases and at J to 1 base, leaving 6 bases not matched to a gene. Germline V lookup: CDR1 SGHRS, CDR2 YFSETQ. The CDR3 sequence is 17 residues long. The CDR3 is CASSSGTSGGISYEQYF. The CDR3 nucleotides are TGCGCCAGCAGCTCCGGGACTAGCGGGGGTATATCCTACGAGCAGTACTTC.

CDR3 DNA: TGTGCCAGCAGTGATTTCCAAAAGAGCTCCTACAATGAGCAGTTCTTC. Its translation: CASSDFQKSSYNEQFF. The chain uses TRBV6-4 and TRBJ2-1; D is unclear. This CDR3 has 16 residues. Germline CDR1 MRHNA, CDR2 SNTAGT. Trimming removed 3 bases at V and 0 bases at J, with 12 bases between.

This clone has more than one count but fewer than ten. Other DNA sequences in the same sample also yield this CDR3. CDR3: CASSPGGNGYTF. In nucleotides, the CDR3 is TGTGCCAGCAGCCCAGGGGGAAATGGCTACACCTTC. The chain has TRBV28 and TRBJ1-2; 7 nucleotides align to TRBD1. This CDR3 spans 12 amino acids. The germline CDR1 and CDR2 sequences are MDHEN and SYDVKM. V was pared by 6 bases and J by 6 bases, with 4 bases of the junction left unmatched.

This chain joins TRBV5-5 and TRBJ2-3; 8 bases agree with TRBD1. The trim removed 3 bases at V and 4 bases at J, leaving 1 base unmatched. This CDR3 spans 13 amino acids. CDR1 and CDR2 (germline): SGHKS, YYEKEE (reference sequence). The CDR3 spells CASSSTGADTQYF. The CDR3 nucleotides read TGTGCCAGCAGCTCGACAGGGGCAGATACGCAGTATTTT.

This clone was picked up a small number of times. The CDR3 loop is CASSLTFGGESSPLHF. In DNA, the CDR3 is TGTGCCAGCAGCTTGACATTCGGGGGGGAGAGTTCACCCCTCCACTTT. This chain uses TRBV5-5 with TRBJ1-6, with D perhaps TRBD1 (5 bases). Trimming took 1 base from V and 9 from J, leaving 17 bases between them. CDR3 length: 16 amino acids. Germline CDR1 reads SGHKS; CDR2 reads YYEKEE (reference sequence).

The chain uses TRBV19 and TRBJ2-7; D might be TRBD1 (6 bases). The CDR3 consists of 12 residues. The germline V and J ends were trimmed by 3 bases and 5 bases, with 8 bases remaining between them. Germline V gives CDR1 LNHDA, CDR2 SQIVND (reference sequence). CDR3 in amino acids: CASSIAGDEQYF. The CDR3 DNA reads as TGTGCCAGTAGTATTGCAGGGGACGAGCAGTACTTC.

This chain connects TRBV10-1 to TRBJ2-7; tentatively, D is TRBD1 (5 bases). This CDR3 has 14 residues. V gave up 3 bases and J gave up 6 bases, with 15 bases separating them. CDR1 is WNHNN, CDR2 SYGVQD, per germline (reference sequence). Written as DNA, the CDR3 is TGCGCCAGCAGTGAACAGGAGACCCCTGGCGAGCAGTACTTC. Translating it yields CASSEQETPGEQYF.

The J gene is TRBJ2-5, the V gene TRBV6-2 or TRBV6-3; a weak D match, TRBD2 (5 bases). This CDR3 spans 12 amino acids. Deletions cut 6 bases from V and 10 bases from J, with 15 bases between. Germline V gene sequence: CDR1 MNHEY, CDR2 SVGEGT. CDR3: CASSQDSQDQYF. Here the CDR3 DNA reads TGTGCCAGCAGCCAGGACTCGCAGGACCAGTACTTC.

The chain employs TRBV6-4 and TRBJ2-6; the D gene is possibly TRBD1 (6 bases). The V end lost 3 bases, the J end lost 0 bases, and 6 bases lay between the germline ends. Germline V gene sequence: CDR1 MRHNA, CDR2 SNTAGT. The CDR3 is 15 residues long. The DNA of the CDR3 is TGTGCCAGCAGTGAAGGGGGCTCTGGGGCCAACGTCCTGACTTTC. Its protein is CASSEGGSGANVLTF.

The chain recombines TRBV3-1 (or the pseudogene TRBV3-2) with TRBJ1-2; 8 bases agree with TRBD1. Germline trimming cut 7 bases from V and 2 bases from J; bases unmatched to any gene: 6. The CDR3 consists of 14 residues. CDR1 and CDR2 from the germline V gene are LGHDT and YNNKEL (reference sequence). The CDR3, as DNA: TGTGCCAGCAATTCCCGGACAGGGAACTATGGCTACACCTTC. It yields the protein CASNSRTGNYGYTF.

The V gene is TRBV3-1 (or the pseudogene TRBV3-2), the J gene TRBJ2-2; TRBD2 matches 10 bases. The trim removed 3 bases at V and 6 bases at J, leaving 4 bases unmatched. The CDR3 contains 15 residues. The V gene's germline CDR1 is LGHDT and CDR2 YNNKEL (reference sequence). CDR3 residues: CASSQGLAGAGELFF. The CDR3 DNA sequence: TGTGCCAGCAGCCAGGGGCTAGCGGGGGCCGGGGAGCTGTTTTTT.

The chain employs TRBV4-2 and TRBJ2-3; 12 bases agree with TRBD2. J was trimmed by 5 bases and V by 4 bases; bases with no gene match: 10. The germline gives CDR1 LGHNA, CDR2 YNFKEQ. CDR3 length equals 17 residues. The DNA for the CDR3 is TGTGCCAGCAGCCTCCACACTAGCGGGGGGCGAGTAGATACGCAGTATTTT. The encoded protein is CASSLHTSGGRVDTQYF.

The genes are TRBV30 and TRBJ2-2; 9 bases align to TRBD1. Germline V gives CDR1 GTSNPN, CDR2 SVGIG (reference sequence). The CDR3 spans 18 residues. V gave up 1 base and J gave up 1 base; unmatched junction bases: 10. The CDR3 here is CAWSGSPPGQGNTGELFF. CDR3 bases: TGTGCCTGGAGTGGGAGTCCCCCGGGACAGGGGAACACCGGGGAGCTGTTTTTT.

The chain recombines TRBV7-8 with TRBJ2-1; 10 nucleotides align to TRBD1. V shed 5 bases, J shed 9 bases, and the junction held 7 bases outside the gene matches. Germline values: CDR1 SGHVS, CDR2 FQNEAQ. This CDR3 region has 14 residues. The CDR3 here is CASSVRDRGGEQFF. CDR3 in DNA: TGTGCCAGCAGCGTCCGGGACAGGGGTGGTGAGCAGTTCTTC.

The chain couples TRBV28 to TRBJ1-6; weak D call: TRBD1 (6 bases). The V and J ends lost 3 bases and 9 bases respectively, with 18 bases between them. The CDR3 loop spans 16 amino acids. Germline CDR1 reads MDHEN; CDR2 reads SYDVKM. CDR3 amino acids: CASSLVLGGGGSPLHF. In DNA form, the CDR3 reads TGTGCCAGCAGTTTGGTCCTCGGGGGCGGGGGTTCACCCCTCCACTTT.

This clone has a single count. The chain recombines TRBV19 with TRBJ1-1, with TRBD1 as a possible D gene (6 bases). There are 14 residues in the CDR3. The V end was cut by 8 bases, the J end by 0 bases, with 13 bases between. The germline CDR1 and CDR2 sequences are LNHDA and SQIVND (reference sequence). In DNA form, the CDR3 reads TGTGCCAGTCACAGGGAGGGGCTGAACACTGAAGCTTTCTTT. Translating it yields CASHREGLNTEAFF.

The J gene is TRBJ1-2, the V gene TRBV5-1; the match to TRBD1 covers 9 bases. CDR1 is SGHRS and CDR2 is YFSETQ in the germline V gene. This CDR3 contains 15 residues. V gave up 4 bases and J gave up 7 bases; unmatched junction bases: 11. The CDR3 DNA follows: TGCGCCAGCAGCCCCACGCCCGGGACAGGGAGTGGCTACACCTTC. Its protein product is CASSPTPGTGSGYTF.

The chain is built from TRBV5-1 and TRBJ1-4, with TRBD1 matching 8 bases. Per germline, CDR1 SGHRS and CDR2 YFSETQ. The CDR3 consists of 11 residues. V shed 4 bases and J 12 bases; nucleotides not matched to a gene: 2. The CDR3 DNA is TGCGCCAGCAGCAAGACAGGGGAACTGTTTTTT. It codes for CASSKTGELFF.

In regard to this clone: This same CDR3 is encoded by further DNA sequences in the sample. The chain links TRBV5-1 to TRBJ1-2; the D gene is possibly TRBD1 (5 bases). The germline V gene encodes CDR1 SGHRS and CDR2 YFSETQ. CDR3 length: 15 residues. V shed 0 bases and J shed 2 bases, with 11 bases lying between them. CDR3 nucleotides: TGCGCCAGCAGCTTGGCCCCGGGGGTAAACTATGGCTACACCTTC. Encoded protein: CASSLAPGVNYGYTF.

This chain connects TRBV5-1 to TRBJ1-2; 7 bases map to TRBD1. Germline CDR1 SGHRS, CDR2 YFSETQ. The CDR3 loop spans 14 amino acids. V was pared by 2 bases and J by 4 bases, with 5 bases of the junction left unmatched. The chain's CDR3 is CASSFYRGSYGYTF. Written as DNA, the CDR3 is TGCGCCAGCAGCTTTTACAGGGGTTCCTATGGCTACACCTTC.

The V call is TRBV9, the J call TRBJ1-2; 8 nucleotides align to TRBD1. Germline values: CDR1 SGDLS, CDR2 YYNGEE. V trimming: 4 bases; J trimming: 2 bases; junction bases outside the gene matches: 7. CDR3 length: 15 amino acids. The CDR3 nucleotides read TGTGCCAGCAGCCCAGGGACAGGTGGAAACTATGGCTACACCTTC. This sequence encodes CASSPGTGGNYGYTF.

The CDR3 is CASSQTPGLMNTEAFF. The CDR3 coding sequence is TGTGCCAGCAGCCAAACGCCAGGACTCATGAACACTGAAGCTTTCTTT. The rearrangement joins TRBV14 to TRBJ1-1, with D unresolved. V gave up 2 bases and J gave up 0 bases, with 13 bases separating them. Germline V lookup: CDR1 SGHDN, CDR2 FVKESK. CDR3 size: 16 residues.

The chain couples TRBV6-5 to TRBJ2-1, with 9 bases lining up with TRBD2. V shed 6 bases and J 8 bases; nucleotides not matched to a gene: 8. The germline V gene has CDR1 MNHEY and CDR2 SVGAGI. CDR3 length equals 14 residues. The CDR3 sequence: CASREGLARDEQFF. The CDR3 DNA reads TGTGCCAGCAGGGAGGGACTAGCTAGGGATGAGCAGTTCTTC.

The V gene is TRBV9, the J gene TRBJ1-2; 7 nucleotides match TRBD1. CDR1 and CDR2 from the germline V gene are SGDLS and YYNGEE. The CDR3 length is 14 residues. V trimming: 3 bases; J trimming: 2 bases; junction bases outside the gene matches: 4. CDR3 nucleotides: TGTGCCAGCAGCGGATCGACAGGGAACTATGGCTACACCTTC. It translates to CASSGSTGNYGYTF.